This T cell receptor (beta chain) is drawn from a study of technical replicates of blood from a few donors. Germline V gives CDR1 LNHNV, CDR2 YYDKDF (reference sequence). The CDR3 runs to 15 residues. Deletions cut 0 bases from V and 9 bases from J, with 14 bases between. This clone has just one count. Assay: immunoSEQ multiplex PCR; the TCRdb copy retains only in-frame clones and omits some. The data show 80,000 to 90,000 clones, roughly 94% seen once. Sequenced sample: T cells isolated from PBMCs. The TCR sequence derives from a human donor in good health. The V and J genes are TRBV15 and TRBJ2-2; D may be TRBD2 (7 bases). In DNA form, the CDR3 reads TGTGCCACCAGCAGAGAAGGGGGGGTTTCCCGGGAGCTGTTTTTT. Encoded protein: CATSREGGVSRELFF.